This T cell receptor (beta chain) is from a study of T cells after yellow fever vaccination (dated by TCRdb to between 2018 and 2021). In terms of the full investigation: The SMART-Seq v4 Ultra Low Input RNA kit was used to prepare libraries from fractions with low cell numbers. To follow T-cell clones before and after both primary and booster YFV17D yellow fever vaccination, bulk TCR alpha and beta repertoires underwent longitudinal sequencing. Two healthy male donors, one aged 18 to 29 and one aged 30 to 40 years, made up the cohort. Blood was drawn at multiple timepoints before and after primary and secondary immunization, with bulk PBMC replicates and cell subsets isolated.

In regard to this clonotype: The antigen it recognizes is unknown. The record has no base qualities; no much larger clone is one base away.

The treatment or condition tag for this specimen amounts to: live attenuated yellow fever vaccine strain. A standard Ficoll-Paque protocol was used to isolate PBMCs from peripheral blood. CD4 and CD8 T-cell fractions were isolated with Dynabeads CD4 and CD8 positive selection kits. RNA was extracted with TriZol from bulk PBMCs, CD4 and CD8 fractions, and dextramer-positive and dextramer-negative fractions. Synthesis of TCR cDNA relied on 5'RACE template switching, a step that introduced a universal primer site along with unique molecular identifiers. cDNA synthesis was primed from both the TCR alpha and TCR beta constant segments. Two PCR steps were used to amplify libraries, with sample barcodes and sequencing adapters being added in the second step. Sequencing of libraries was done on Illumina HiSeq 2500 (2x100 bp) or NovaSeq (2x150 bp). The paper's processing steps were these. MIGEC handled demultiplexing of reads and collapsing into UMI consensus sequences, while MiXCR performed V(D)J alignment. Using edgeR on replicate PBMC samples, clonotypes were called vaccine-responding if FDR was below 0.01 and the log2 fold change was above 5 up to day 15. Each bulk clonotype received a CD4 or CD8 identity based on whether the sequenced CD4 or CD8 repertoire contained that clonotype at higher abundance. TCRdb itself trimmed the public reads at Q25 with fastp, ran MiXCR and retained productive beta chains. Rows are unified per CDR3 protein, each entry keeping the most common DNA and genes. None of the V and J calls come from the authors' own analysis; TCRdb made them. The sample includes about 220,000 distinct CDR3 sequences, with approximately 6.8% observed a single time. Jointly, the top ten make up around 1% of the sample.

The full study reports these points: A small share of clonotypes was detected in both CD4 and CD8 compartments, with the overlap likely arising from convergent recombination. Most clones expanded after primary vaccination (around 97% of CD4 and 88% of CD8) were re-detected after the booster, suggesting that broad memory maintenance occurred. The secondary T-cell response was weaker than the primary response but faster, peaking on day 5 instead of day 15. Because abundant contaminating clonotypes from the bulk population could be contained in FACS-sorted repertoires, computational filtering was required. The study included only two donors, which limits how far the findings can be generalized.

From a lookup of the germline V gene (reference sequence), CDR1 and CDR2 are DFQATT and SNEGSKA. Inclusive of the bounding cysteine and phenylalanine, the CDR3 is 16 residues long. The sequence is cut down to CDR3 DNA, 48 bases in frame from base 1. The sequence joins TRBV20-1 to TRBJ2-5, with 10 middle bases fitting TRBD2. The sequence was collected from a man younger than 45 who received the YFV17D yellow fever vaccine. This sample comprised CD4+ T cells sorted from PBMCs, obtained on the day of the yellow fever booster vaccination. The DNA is TGCTGCGCTAGAGGAGCGGGAGGGCCTAGAAAAGAGACCCAGTACTTC. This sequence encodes CCARGAGGPRKETQYF.